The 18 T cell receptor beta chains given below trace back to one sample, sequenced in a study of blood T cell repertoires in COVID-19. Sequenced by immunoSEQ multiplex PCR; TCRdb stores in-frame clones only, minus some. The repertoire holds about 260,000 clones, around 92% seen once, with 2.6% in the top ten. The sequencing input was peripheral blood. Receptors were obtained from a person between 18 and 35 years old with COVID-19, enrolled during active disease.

CDR3 in DNA: TGTGCCACCAGTGATTCCAGGTACGGCACACACACAGATACGCAGTATTTT. Encoded protein: CATSDSRYGTHTDTQYF. The gene calls are TRBV24-1 and TRBJ2-3; D remains unclear. This CDR3 contains 17 residues. The germline V gene encodes CDR1 KGHDR and CDR2 SFDVKD. V was cut by 2 bases and J by 2 bases, with 16 bases left in between.

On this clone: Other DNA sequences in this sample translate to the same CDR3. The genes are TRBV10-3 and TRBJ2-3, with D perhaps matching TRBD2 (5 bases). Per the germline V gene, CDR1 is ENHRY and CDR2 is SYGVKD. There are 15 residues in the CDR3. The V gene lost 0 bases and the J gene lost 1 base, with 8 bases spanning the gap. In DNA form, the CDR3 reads TGTGCCATCAGTGAGTCCCTAGCAGGCACAGATACGCAGTATTTT. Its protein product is CAISESLAGTDTQYF.

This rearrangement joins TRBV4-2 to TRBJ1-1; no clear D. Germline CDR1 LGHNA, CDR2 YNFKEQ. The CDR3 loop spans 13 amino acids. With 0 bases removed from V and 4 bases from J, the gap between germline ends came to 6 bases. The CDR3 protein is CASSQEISTEAFF. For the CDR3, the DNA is TGTGCCAGCAGCCAAGAAATCAGCACTGAAGCTTTCTTT.

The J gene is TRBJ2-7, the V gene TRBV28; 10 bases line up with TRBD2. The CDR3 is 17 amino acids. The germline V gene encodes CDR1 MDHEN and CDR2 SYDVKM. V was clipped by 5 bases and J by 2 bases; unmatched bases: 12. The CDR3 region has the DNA TGTGCCAGCAGTGACCCGTTGAGCGGGAGGGCAACCTACGAGCAGTACTTC. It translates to CASSDPLSGRATYEQYF.

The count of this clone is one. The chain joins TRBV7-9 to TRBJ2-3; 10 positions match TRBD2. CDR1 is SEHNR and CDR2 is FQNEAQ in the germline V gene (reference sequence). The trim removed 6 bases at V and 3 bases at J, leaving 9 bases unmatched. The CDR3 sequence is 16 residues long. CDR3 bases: TGTGCCAGCAGACCCACTAGCGGGAAGATAACAGATACGCAGTATTTT. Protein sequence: CASRPTSGKITDTQYF.

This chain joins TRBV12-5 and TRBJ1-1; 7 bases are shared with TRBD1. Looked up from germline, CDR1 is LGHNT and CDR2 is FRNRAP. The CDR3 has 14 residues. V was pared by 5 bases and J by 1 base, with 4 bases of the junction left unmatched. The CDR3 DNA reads TGTGCTAGTGGTCACGGGACAGCGAACACTGAAGCTTTCTTT. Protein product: CASGHGTANTEAFF.

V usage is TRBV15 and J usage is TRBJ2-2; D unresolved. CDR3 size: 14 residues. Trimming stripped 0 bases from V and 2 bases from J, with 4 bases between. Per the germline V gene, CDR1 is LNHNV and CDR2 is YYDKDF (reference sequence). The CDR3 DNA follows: TGTGCCACCAGCAGAGATCTTAACACCGGGGAGCTGTTTTTT. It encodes CATSRDLNTGELFF. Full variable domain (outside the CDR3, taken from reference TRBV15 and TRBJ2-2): DAMVIQNPRYQVTQFGKPVTLSCSQTLNHNVMYWYQQKSSQAPKLLFHYYDKDFNNEADTPDNFQSRRPNTSFCFLDIRSPGLGDTAMYLCATSRDLNTGELFFGEGSRLTVL.

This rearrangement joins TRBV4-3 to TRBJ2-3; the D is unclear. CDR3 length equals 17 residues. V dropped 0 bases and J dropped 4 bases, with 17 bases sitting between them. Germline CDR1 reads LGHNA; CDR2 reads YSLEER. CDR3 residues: CASSQDSTRGRADTQYF. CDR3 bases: TGCGCCAGCAGCCAAGATAGCACGCGTGGTCGCGCAGATACGCAGTATTTT.

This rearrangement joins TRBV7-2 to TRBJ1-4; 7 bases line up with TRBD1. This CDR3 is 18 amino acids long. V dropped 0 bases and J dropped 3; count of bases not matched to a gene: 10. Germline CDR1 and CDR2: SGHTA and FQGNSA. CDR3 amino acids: CASSLAGPRQGSNEKLFF. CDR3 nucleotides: TGTGCCAGCAGCTTAGCGGGTCCTAGACAGGGCTCTAATGAAAAACTGTTTTTT.

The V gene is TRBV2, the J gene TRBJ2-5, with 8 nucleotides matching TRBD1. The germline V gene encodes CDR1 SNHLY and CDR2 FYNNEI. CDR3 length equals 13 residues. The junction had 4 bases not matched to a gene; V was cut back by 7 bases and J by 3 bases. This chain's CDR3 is CASIPTGEETQYF. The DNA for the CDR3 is TGTGCCAGCATTCCGACAGGGGAAGAGACCCAGTACTTC.

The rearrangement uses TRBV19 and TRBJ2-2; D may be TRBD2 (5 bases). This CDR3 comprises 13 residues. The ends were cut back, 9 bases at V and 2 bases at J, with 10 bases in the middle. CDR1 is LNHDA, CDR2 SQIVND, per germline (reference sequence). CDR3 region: CASLGSNTGELFF. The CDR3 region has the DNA TGTGCCAGCCTGGGGAGCAACACCGGGGAGCTGTTTTTT.

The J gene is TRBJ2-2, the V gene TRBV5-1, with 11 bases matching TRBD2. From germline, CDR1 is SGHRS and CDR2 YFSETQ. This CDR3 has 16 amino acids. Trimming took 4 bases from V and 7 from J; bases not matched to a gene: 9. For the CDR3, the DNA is TGCGCCAGCAGCATGGCTAGCGGGAGGACGATCGGGGAGCTGTTTTTT. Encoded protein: CASSMASGRTIGELFF.

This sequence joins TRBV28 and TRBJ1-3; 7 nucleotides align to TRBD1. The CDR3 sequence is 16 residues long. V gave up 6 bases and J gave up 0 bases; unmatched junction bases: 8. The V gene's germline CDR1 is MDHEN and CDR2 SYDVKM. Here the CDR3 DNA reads TGTGCCAGCAGCCGGGACAGCATACGCTCTGGAAACACCATATATTTT. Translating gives CASSRDSIRSGNTIYF. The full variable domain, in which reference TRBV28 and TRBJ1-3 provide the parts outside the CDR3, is DVKVTQSSRYLVKRTGEKVFLECVQDMDHENMFWYRQDPGLGLRLIYFSYDVKMKEKGDIPEGYSVSREKKERFSLILESASTNQTSMYLCASSRDSIRSGNTIYFGEGSWLTVV.

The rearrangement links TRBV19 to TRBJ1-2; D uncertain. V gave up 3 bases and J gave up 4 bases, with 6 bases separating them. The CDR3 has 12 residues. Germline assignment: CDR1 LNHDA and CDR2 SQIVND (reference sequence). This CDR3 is CASSISGYGYTF. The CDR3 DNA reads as TGTGCCAGTAGTATCTCGGGCTATGGCTACACCTTC.

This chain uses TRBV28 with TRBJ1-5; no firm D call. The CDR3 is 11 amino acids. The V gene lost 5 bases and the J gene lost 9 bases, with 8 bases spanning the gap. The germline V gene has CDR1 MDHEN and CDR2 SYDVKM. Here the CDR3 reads CASSQAGPQHF. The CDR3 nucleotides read TGTGCCAGCAGTCAGGCCGGGCCCCAGCATTTT.

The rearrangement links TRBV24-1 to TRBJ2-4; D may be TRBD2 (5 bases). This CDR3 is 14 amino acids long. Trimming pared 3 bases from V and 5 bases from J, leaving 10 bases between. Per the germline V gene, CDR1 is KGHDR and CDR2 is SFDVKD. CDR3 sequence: CATSDETRQNIQYF. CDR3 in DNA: TGTGCCACCAGTGATGAAACTAGGCAAAACATTCAGTACTTC.

CDR3 sequence (DNA): TGCGCCAGCGGGGTAGCGGGAGGAAAGGACGAGCAGTACTTC. Translated: CASGVAGGKDEQYF. The rearrangement links TRBV10-2 to TRBJ2-7, with TRBD2 matching 10 bases. Losses at the gene ends were 8 bases for V and 5 bases for J; bases not matched to a gene: 9. The CDR3 runs to 14 residues. Germline-derived CDR1 and CDR2 are WSHSY and SAAADI.

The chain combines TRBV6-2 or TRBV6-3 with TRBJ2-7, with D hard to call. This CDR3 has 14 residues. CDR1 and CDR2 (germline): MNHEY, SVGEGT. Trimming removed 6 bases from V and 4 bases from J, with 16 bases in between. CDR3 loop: CASSLTELSYEQYF. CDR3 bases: TGTGCCAGCAGCCTTACCGAACTTTCTTACGAGCAGTACTTC.